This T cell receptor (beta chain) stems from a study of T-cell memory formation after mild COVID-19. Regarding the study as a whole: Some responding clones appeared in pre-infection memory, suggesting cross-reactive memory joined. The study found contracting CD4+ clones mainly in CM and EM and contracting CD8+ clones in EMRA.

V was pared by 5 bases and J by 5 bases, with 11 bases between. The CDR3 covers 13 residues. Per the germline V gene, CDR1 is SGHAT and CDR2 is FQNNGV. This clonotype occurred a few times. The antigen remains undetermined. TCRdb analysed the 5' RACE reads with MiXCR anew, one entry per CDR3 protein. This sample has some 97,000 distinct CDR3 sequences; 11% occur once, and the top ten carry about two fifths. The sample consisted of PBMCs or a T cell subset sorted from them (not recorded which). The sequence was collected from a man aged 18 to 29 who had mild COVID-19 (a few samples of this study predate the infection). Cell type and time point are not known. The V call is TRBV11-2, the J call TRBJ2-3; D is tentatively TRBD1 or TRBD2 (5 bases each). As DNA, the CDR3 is TGTGCCAGCAGCCCGGGGCTGGGAGATACGCAGTATTTT. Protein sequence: CASSPGLGDTQYF.